The clone carrying this TCR beta chain has just one count. The sample comes from a study of technical replicates of blood from several donors. Some clones are missing from TCRdb's copy, which holds only in-frame ones; the method was immunoSEQ multiplex PCR. This sample has 65,000 to 85,000 clones, with around nine tenths found just once. The CDR3 has 12 amino acids. Trimming took off 7 bases at V and 5 bases at J, with 12 bases between the two ends. Germline CDR1 reads SGHRS; CDR2 reads YFSETQ. The gene calls are TRBV5-1 and TRBJ2-5; a weak D match, TRBD2 (6 bases). The sample taken for sequencing was T cells isolated from PBMCs. This receptor was obtained from a human donor in good health. The CDR3 DNA reads TGCGCCAGCGGGGAGGTTGAGGAGACCCAGTACTTC. Its translation: CASGEVEETQYF.